The 17 T cell receptor beta chains below were found in one sample sequenced in a study of T cells expressing NK-cell markers. TCRdb re-called the 5' RACE reads, yielding one record per CDR3 amino acid sequence without DNA. The sample totals 350,000 to 500,000 distinct CDR3 sequences; its top ten clones hold 7.3%. The sequencing sample was made of blood T cells: a sorted CD56 or NKG2C T cell subset, CD4+ or CD8+ T cells, or bulk PBMC T cells (not recorded which). The source of these receptors is a woman aged 18 to 75 in good health.

The chain combines TRBV28 with TRBJ2-3; TCRdb proposes TRBD2, but this gene call is untestable without DNA. The CDR3 runs to 14 residues. Germline V gene lookup returns CDR1 MDHEN and CDR2 SYDVKM. The CDR3 region is CASSSTSGTDTQYF.

The J gene is TRBJ2-1, the V gene TRBV27; TCRdb indicates TRBD1, and absent DNA this call remains unverified. Germline assignment: CDR1 MNHEY and CDR2 SMNVEV (reference sequence). The CDR3 contains 14 residues. The CDR3 protein is CASRTGGSYNEQFF.

V usage is TRBV12-3 or TRBV12-4 and J usage is TRBJ2-2; lacking DNA, the TRBD1 call made by TCRdb goes unchecked. This CDR3 region has 15 residues. This CDR3 is CASSFGTSNTGELFF.

The rearrangement uses TRBV6-1 and TRBJ2-3. Germline CDR1 reads MNHNS; CDR2 reads SASEGT. This CDR3 has 13 amino acids. CDR3 loop: CASTRASTDTQYF.

This chain uses TRBV27 with TRBJ2-1; the TCRdb call, TRBD1, lacks DNA for checking. Germline assignment: CDR1 MNHEY and CDR2 SMNVEV (reference sequence). The CDR3 totals 15 residues. The CDR3 sequence: CASSLTGTEYNEQFF.

The rearrangement links TRBV5-8 to TRBJ2-1. The V gene's germline CDR1 is SGHTS and CDR2 YDEGEE. This CDR3 contains 12 residues. CDR3 sequence: CASSLAADEQFF.

The chain carries TRBV30 and TRBJ2-1. The germline CDR1 and CDR2 sequences are GTSNPN and SVGIG (reference sequence). The length of the CDR3 is 15 residues. The CDR3 region is CAWSVGPRINNEQFF.

The chain carries TRBV27 and TRBJ2-5; TCRdb proposes TRBD1, but this gene call is untestable without DNA. The CDR3 spans 14 residues. In germline, CDR1 is MNHEY, CDR2 SMNVEV (reference sequence). CDR3 residues: CATSWTGSMETQYF.

This CDR3 is CASKGSSYEQYF. The J gene is TRBJ2-7, the V gene TRBV6-5. The CDR3 covers 12 residues. Germline V gene data show CDR1 as MNHEY and CDR2 as SVGAGI.

The V call is TRBV20-1, the J call TRBJ2-3; the TRBD2 assignment by TCRdb is unverifiable without DNA. Germline V gives CDR1 DFQATT, CDR2 SNEGSKA (reference sequence). This CDR3 region has 16 residues. The CDR3 sequence is CSAPSGGGWGTDTQYF.

This rearrangement joins TRBV12-3 or TRBV12-4 to TRBJ2-2; TCRdb's assignment of TRBD1 cannot be checked, as there is no DNA. CDR3 size: 14 residues. The CDR3 loop reads CASSLGQGVGELFF.

The chain is built from TRBV7-9 and TRBJ2-3. Germline V gene data show CDR1 as SEHNR and CDR2 as FQNEAQ (reference sequence). The CDR3 is 12 amino acids. The CDR3 reads CASSPQADTQYF.

CDR3 protein: CSASRRINEQFF. The V call is TRBV20-1, the J call TRBJ2-1. Germline assignment: CDR1 DFQATT and CDR2 SNEGSKA (reference sequence). The CDR3 contains 12 residues.

The CDR3 reads CATNQGNRNTIYF. V is TRBV10-3 and J is TRBJ1-3; TCRdb gives TRBD1 as the D gene, but with no DNA this cannot be confirmed. CDR1 and CDR2 (germline): ENHRY, SYGVKD. The CDR3 length is 13 residues.

This rearrangement joins TRBV23-1 to TRBJ1-5; the D call of TRBD1 rests on TCRdb alone, since no DNA is present to check it. TRBV23-1 is recorded as an ORF, its role being uncertain. The CDR3 is 15 amino acids. The CDR3 spells CASSQPDRGRQPQHF.

The V and J genes are TRBV12-3 or TRBV12-4 and TRBJ1-1. The CDR3 contains 11 residues. This chain's CDR3 is CASSLIGSAFF.

The rearrangement uses TRBV6-1 and TRBJ2-1; TCRdb selects TRBD2, and the lack of DNA leaves this call unchecked. There are 16 residues in the CDR3. In germline, CDR1 is MNHNS, CDR2 SASEGT. The CDR3: CASRTPTSGSWDEQFF.